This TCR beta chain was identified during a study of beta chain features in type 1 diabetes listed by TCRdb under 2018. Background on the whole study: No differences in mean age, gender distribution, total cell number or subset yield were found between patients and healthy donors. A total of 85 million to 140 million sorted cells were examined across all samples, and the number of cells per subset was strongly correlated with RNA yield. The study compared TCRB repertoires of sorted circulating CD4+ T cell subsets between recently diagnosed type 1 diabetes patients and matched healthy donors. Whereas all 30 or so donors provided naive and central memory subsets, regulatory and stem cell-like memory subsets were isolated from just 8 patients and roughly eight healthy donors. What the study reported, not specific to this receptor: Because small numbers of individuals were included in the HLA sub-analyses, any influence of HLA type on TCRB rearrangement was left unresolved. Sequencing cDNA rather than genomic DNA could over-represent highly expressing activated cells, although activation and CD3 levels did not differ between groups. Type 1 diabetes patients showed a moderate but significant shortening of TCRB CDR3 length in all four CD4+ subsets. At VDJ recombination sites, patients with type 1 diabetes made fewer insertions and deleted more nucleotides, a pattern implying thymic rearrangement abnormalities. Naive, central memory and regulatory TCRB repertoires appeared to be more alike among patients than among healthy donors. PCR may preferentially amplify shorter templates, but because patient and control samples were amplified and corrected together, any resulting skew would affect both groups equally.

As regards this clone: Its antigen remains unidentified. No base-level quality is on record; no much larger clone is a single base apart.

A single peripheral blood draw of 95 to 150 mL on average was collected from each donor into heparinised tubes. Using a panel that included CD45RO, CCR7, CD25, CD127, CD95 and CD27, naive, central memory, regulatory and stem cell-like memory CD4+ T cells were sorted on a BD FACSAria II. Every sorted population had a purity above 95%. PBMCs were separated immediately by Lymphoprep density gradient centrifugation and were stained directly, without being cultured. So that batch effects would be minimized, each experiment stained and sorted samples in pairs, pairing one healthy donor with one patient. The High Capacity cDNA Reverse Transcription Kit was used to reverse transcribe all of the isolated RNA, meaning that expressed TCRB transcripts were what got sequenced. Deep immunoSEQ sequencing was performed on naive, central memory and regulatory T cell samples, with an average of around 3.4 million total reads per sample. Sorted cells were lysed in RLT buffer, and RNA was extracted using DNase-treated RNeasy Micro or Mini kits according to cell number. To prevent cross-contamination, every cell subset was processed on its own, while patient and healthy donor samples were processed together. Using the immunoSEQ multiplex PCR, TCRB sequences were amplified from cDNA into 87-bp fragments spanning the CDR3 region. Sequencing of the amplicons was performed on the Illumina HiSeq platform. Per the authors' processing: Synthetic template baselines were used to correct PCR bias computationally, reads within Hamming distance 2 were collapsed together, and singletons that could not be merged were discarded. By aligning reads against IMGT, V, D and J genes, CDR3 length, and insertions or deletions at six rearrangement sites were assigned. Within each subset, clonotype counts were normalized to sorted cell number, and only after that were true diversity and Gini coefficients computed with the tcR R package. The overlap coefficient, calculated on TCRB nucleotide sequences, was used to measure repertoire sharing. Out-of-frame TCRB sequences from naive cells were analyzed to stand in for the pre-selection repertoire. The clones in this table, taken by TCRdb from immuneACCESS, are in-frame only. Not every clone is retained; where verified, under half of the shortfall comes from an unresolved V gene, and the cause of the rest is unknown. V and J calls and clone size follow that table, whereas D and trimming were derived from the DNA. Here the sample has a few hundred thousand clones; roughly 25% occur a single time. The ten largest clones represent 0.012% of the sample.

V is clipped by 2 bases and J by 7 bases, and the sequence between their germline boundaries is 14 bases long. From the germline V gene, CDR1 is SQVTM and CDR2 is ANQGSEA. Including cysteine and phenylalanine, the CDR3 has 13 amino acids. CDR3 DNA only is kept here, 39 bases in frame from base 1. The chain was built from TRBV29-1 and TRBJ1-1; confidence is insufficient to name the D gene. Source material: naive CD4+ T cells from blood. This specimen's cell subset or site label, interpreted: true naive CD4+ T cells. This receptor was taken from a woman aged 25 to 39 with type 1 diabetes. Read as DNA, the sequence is TGCAGCGTTGAACTCCCAGGCCATGTTGAAGCTTTCTTT. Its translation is CSVELPGHVEAFF.